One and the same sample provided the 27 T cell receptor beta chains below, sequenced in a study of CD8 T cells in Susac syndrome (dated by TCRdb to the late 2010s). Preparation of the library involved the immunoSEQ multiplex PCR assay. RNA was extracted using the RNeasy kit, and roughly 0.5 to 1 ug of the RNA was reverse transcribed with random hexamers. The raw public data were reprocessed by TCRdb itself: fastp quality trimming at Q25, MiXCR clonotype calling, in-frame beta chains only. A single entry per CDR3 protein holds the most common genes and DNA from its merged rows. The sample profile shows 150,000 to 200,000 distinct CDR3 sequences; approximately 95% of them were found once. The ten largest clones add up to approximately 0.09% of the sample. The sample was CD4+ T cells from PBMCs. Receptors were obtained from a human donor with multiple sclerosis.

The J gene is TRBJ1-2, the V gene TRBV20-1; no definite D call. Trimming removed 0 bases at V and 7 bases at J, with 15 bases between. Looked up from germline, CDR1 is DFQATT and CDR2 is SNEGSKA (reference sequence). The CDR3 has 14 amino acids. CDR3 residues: CSARDLRGSSGYTF. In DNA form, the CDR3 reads TGCAGTGCTAGAGATCTGAGAGGGTCTAGTGGCTACACCTTC.

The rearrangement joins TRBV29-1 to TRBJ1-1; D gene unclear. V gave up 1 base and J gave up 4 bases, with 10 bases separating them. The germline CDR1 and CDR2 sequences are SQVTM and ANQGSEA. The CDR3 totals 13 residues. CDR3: CSVEGGLGTEAFF. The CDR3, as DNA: TGCAGCGTTGAAGGAGGGTTGGGCACTGAAGCTTTCTTT.

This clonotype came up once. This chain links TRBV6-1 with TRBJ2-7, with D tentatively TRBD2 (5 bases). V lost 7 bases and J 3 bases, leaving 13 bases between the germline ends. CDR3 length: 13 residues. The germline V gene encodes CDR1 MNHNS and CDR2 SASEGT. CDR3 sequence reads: CASIVEGYYEQYF. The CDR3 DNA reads TGTGCCAGCATTGTCGAGGGTTACTACGAGCAGTACTTC.

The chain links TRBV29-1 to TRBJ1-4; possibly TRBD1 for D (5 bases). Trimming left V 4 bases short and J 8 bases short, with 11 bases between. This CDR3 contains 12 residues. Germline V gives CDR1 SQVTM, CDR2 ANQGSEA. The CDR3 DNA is TGCAGCGTTGGTCAGGGTAGCGAAAAACTGTTTTTT. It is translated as CSVGQGSEKLFF.

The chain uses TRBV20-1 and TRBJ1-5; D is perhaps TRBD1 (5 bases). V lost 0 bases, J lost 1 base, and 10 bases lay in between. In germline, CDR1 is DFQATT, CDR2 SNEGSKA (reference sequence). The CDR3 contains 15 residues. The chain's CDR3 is CSARDRGVSNQPQHF. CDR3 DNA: TGCAGTGCTAGAGATCGGGGGGTGAGCAATCAGCCCCAGCATTTT.

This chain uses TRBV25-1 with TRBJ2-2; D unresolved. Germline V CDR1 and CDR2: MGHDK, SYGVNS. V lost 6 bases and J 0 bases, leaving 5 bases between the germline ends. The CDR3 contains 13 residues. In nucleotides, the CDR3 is TGTGCCAGCAGCTACCCGAACACCGGGGAGCTGTTTTTT. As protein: CASSYPNTGELFF.

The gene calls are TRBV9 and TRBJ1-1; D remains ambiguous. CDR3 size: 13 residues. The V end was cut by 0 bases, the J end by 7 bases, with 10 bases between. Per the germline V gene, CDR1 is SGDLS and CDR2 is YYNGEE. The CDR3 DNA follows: TGTGCCAGCAGCGTAGGCGTGAGAAATGAAGCTTTCTTT. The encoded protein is CASSVGVRNEAFF.

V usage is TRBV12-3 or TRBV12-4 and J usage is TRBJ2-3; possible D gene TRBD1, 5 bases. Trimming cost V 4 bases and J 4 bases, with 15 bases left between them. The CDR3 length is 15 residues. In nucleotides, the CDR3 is TGTGCCAGCAGTTCAACAGGACGGCTCGCAGATACGCAGTATTTT. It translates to CASSSTGRLADTQYF.

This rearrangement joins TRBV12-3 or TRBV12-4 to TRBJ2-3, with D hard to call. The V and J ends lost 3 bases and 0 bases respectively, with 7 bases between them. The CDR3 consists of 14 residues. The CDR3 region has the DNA TGTGCCAGCAGTTTCACTGGCAGCACAGATACGCAGTATTTT. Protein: CASSFTGSTDTQYF.

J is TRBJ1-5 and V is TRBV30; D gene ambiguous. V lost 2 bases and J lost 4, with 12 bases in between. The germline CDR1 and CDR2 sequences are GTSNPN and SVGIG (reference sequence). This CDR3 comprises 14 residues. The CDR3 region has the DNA TGTGCCTGGAGTCACACGCAGCTAAATCAGCCCCAGCATTTT. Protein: CAWSHTQLNQPQHF.

CDR3 amino acids: CAWSRGSNQPQHF. DNA of the CDR3: TGTGCCTGGAGTAGGGGTAGCAATCAGCCCCAGCATTTT. This chain uses TRBV30 with TRBJ1-5; D is possibly TRBD1 (5 bases). Trimming left V 2 bases short and J 0 bases short, with 5 bases between. The CDR3 has 13 residues. Germline CDR1 reads GTSNPN; CDR2 reads SVGIG (reference sequence).

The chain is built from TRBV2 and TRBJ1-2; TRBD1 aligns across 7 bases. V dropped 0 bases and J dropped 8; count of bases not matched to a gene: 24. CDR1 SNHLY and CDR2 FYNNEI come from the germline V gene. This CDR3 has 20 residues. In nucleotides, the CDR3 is TGTGCCAGCAGTGAAGCGCTTCTTTCCCCCACGAGGCGACAGGGTTTAGGCTACACCTTC. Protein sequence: CASSEALLSPTRRQGLGYTF.

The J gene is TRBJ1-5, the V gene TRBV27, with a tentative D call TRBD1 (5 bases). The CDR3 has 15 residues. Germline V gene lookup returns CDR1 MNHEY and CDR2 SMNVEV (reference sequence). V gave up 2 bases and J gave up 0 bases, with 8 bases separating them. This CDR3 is CASSLRGYSNQPQHF. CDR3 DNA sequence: TGTGCCAGCAGTTTACGGGGCTATAGCAATCAGCCCCAGCATTTT.

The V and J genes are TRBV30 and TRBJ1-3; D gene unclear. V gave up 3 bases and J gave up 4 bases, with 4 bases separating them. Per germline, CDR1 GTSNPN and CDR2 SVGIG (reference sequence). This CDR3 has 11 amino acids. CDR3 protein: CAWSGGNTIYF. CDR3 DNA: TGTGCCTGGAGCGGCGGAAACACCATATATTTT.

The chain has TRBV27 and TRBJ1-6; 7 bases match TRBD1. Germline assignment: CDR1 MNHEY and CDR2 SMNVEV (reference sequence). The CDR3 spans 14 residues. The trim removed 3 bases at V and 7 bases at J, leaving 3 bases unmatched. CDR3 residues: CASSFRDRNSPLHF. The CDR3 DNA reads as TGTGCCAGCAGTTTCCGGGACAGAAATTCACCCCTCCACTTT.

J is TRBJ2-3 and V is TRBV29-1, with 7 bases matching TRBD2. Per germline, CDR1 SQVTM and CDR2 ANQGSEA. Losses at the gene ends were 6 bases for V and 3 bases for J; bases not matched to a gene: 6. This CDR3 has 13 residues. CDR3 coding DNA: TGCAGCGTGAGCACGGGGGGAACAGATACGCAGTATTTT. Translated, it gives CSVSTGGTDTQYF.

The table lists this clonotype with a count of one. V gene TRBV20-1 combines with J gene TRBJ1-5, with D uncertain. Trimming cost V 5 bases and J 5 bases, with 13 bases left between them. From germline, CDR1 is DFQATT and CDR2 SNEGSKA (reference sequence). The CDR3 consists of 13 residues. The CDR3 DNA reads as TGCAGTGCTGGAGGGCAGAGTGATCAGCCCCAGCATTTT. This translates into CSAGGQSDQPQHF.

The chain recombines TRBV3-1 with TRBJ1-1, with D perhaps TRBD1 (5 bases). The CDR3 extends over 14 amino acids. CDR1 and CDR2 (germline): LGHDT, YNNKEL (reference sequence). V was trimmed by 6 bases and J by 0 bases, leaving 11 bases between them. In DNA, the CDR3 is TGTGCCAGCAGAGACCAGGGACTGAACACTGAAGCTTTCTTT. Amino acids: CASRDQGLNTEAFF.

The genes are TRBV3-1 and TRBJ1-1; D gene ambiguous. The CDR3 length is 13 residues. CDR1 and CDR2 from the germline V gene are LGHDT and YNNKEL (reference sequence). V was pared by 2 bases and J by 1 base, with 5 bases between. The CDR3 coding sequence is TGTGCCAGCAGCCAAACTTCGAACACTGAAGCTTTCTTT. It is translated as CASSQTSNTEAFF.

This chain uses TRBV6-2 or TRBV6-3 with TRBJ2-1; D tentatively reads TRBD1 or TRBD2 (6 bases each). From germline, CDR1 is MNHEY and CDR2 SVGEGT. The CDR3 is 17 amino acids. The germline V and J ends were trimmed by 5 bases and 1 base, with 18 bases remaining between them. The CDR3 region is CASSQHRAGGSYNEQFF. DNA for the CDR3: TGTGCCAGCAGTCAACACAGGGCCGGGGGTTCCTACAATGAGCAGTTCTTC.

The CDR3 loop is CATSREYPTKSGSYNSPLHF. CDR3 nucleotide sequence: TGTGCCACCAGCAGAGAATATCCTACTAAGTCAGGTTCCTATAATTCACCCCTCCACTTT. The rearrangement uses TRBV15 and TRBJ1-6; D uncertain. Trimming removed 0 bases at V and 1 base at J, with 19 bases between. Looked up from germline, CDR1 is LNHNV and CDR2 is YYDKDF (reference sequence). This CDR3 region has 20 residues.

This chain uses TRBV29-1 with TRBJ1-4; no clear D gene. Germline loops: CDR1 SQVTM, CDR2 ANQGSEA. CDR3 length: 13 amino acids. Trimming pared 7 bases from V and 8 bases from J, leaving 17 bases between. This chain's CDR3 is CSGRESGSEKLFF. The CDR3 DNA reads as TGCAGCGGTCGGGAGTCTGGCTCCGAAAAACTGTTTTTT.

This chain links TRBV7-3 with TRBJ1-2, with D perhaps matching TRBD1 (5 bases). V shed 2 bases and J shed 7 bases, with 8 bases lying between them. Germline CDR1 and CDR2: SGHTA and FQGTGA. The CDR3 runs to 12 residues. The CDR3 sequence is CASSLAGFGYTF. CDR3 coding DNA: TGTGCCAGCAGCTTAGCAGGGTTTGGCTACACCTTC.

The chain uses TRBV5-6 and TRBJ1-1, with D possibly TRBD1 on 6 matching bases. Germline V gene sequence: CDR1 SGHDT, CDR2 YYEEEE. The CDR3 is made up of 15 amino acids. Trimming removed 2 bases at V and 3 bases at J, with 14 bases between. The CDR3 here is CASSFGQREDTEAFF. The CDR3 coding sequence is TGTGCCAGCAGCTTTGGACAGAGGGAGGACACTGAAGCTTTCTTT.

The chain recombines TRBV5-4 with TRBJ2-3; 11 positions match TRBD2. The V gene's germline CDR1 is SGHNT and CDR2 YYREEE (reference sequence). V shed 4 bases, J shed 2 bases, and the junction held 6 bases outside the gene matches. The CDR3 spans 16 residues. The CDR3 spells CASSGGLADFTDTQYF. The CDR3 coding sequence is TGTGCCAGCAGCGGGGGACTAGCGGATTTCACAGATACGCAGTATTTT.

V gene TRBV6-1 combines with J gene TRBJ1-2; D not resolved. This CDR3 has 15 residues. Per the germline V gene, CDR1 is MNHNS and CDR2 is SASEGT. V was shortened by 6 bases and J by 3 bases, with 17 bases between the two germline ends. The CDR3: CASRETLVPYYGYTF. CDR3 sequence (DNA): TGTGCCAGCAGGGAAACCCTCGTCCCCTACTATGGCTACACCTTC.

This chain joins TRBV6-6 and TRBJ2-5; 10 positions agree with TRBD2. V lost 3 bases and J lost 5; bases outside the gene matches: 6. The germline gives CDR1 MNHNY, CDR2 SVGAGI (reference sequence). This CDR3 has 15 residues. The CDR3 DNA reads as TGTGCCAGCAGTTATCAGCGGGGGGGACGGGAGACCCAGTACTTC. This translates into CASSYQRGGRETQYF.